This T cell receptor beta chain was sequenced for a study of blood T cell repertoires in COVID-19. Turning to the study itself: Acute-phase and convalescent COVID-19 samples originated in the United States, Italy and Spain. PBMCs, B-cell-depleted T cells, or T cells were the source of the cDNA or gDNA that made up the material.

Trimming removed 3 bases from V and 2 bases from J, with 14 bases in between. This CDR3 region has 15 residues. In germline, CDR1 is SGHAT, CDR2 FQNNGV. Regarding this clone: Possible read error: a much larger clone is one base away.

Authors' methods: Amplifying reference gene primers gave estimates of nucleated cell counts. Using immunoSEQ multiplex PCR, the repertoire was profiled, and TCRdb retains in-frame clones only, with some absent. For V, J and clone size, that table is used; D and trimming come from the DNA. The sample includes about 180,000 clones, approximately 80% of them seen just once. The TCR originated in an older woman with acute or convalescent COVID-19. Sequenced sample: peripheral blood. The rearrangement links TRBV11-2 to TRBJ2-7; the D gene is possibly TRBD2 (6 bases). The DNA of the CDR3 is TGTGCCAGCAGCTTGTCCGGGACGGGGGCCTACGAGCAGTACTTC. This encodes CASSLSGTGAYEQYF.